This is a list of T cell receptor beta chains from one sample in a study of T cell repertoires in cytomegalovirus infection. Using its own MiXCR run on the reads, TCRdb lists one record per CDR3 protein. The table records about 180,000 distinct CDR3 sequences, around an eighth of them present only once. The sequencing input was PBMCs. These receptors were obtained from a human donor in good health (CMV status not recorded). Some clones in this sample may be carry-over from other donors' samples. CDR3s include the opening cysteine and the closing phenylalanine or tryptophan. A D gene is named only where the DNA matches it firmly. Part of the rows lack a size; the others show once, few, many or a class for expanded clones.

DNA,CDR3,J,size,length,V,D
TGTGCCAGCAGTTCCAGGGAGTTTAGCAATCAGCCCCAGCATTTT,CASSSREFSNQPQHF,TRBJ1-5,NA,15,TRBV5-8,NA
TGTGCCAGCAGCTTAGTCCGCATGGAGACCCAGTACTTC,CASSLVRMETQYF,TRBJ2-5,few,13,TRBV7-2,NA
TGTGCCAGCAGTTACCCGATCTTGGGTAGCGGGGGGGCTTGGTACAATGAGCAGTTCTTC,CASSYPILGSGGAWYNEQFF,TRBJ2-1,many,20,TRBV6-5,TRBD2
TGCGCCAACACGACAGAGACCTTGATAGATTCGATGAAAGGAGCTTTCTTT,CANTTETLIDSMKGAFF,TRBJ1-1,few,17,TRBV10-1,NA
TGTGCCAGTAGTATTGAGGAAGAGACCCAGTACTTC,CASSIEEETQYF,TRBJ2-5,few,12,TRBV19,NA
TGTGCCAGCAGCTTACCAGGGGAGAGCACTGAAGCTTTCTTT,CASSLPGESTEAFF,TRBJ1-1,many,14,TRBV11-3,NA
TGTGCCAGCAGCTTAGTTGCAGGGGCAACTGAAGCTTTCTTT,CASSLVAGATEAFF,TRBJ1-1,many,14,TRBV7-8,NA
TGTGCCAGTAGTATGGGCCTCTCAGAACGTCAGCCCCAGCATTTT,CASSMGLSERQPQHF,TRBJ1-5,NA,15,TRBV19,NA
TGTGCCAGCAGTCCACTAGGGGGGATCGTCACTGAAGCTTTCTTT,CASSPLGGIVTEAFF,TRBJ1-1,few,15,TRBV25-1,NA
TGTGCCAGCAGTCTCCGGGACACCTTCTACGAGCAGTACTTC,CASSLRDTFYEQYF,TRBJ2-7,few,14,TRBV6-1,NA
TGTGCCAGCAGTAACAGGGCAGGGCTCGGCTACACCTTC,CASSNRAGLGYTF,TRBJ1-2,many,13,TRBV6-2/TRBV6-3,NA
TGTGCCAGCAGCCTCGGCGGCTGGTACGCCGACGAGCAGTACTTC,CASSLGGWYADEQYF,TRBJ2-7,few,15,TRBV9,NA
TGTGCCATCAGTGAGTTGAAAGGGGGTAGCACAGATACGCAGTATTTT,CAISELKGGSTDTQYF,TRBJ2-3,many,16,TRBV10-3,NA
TGTGCCAGCAGTTTTAGTAGCGGGCGTTACGAGCAGTACTTC,CASSFSSGRYEQYF,TRBJ2-7,NA,14,TRBV28,TRBD2
TGTGCCTGGAGGGCGGGAGTATACAATGAGCAGTTCTTC,CAWRAGVYNEQFF,TRBJ2-1,NA,13,TRBV30,TRBD2
TGTGCCAGCAGCCAAGCGATTTCCGGCTATCCGGCCTACGAGCAGTACTTC,CASSQAISGYPAYEQYF,TRBJ2-7,NA,17,TRBV14,NA
TGTGCCAGCAGCACCCCCGGGACAGGGGTCTCCTACGAGCAGTACTTC,CASSTPGTGVSYEQYF,TRBJ2-7,few,16,TRBV11-1,TRBD1
TGTGCCAGCAGCCAAGGTTACGGAAACACTGAAGCTTTCTTT,CASSQGYGNTEAFF,TRBJ1-1,NA,14,TRBV3-1,NA
TGTGCCAGCAGCTTTGAGAACACCGGGGAGCTGTTTTTT,CASSFENTGELFF,TRBJ2-2,NA,13,TRBV7-6,NA
TGTGCCAGCAGTTCCTCGACTAGCGGGGGGCGAGAGACCCAGTACTTC,CASSSSTSGGRETQYF,TRBJ2-5,few,16,TRBV12-3/TRBV12-4,TRBD2
TGTGCCAGCAGTGCATACCTACTAGCGGGAGGGCATGATGAGCAGTTCTTC,CASSAYLLAGGHDEQFF,TRBJ2-1,few,17,TRBV2,TRBD2
TGTGCCAGCAGGGAACGGTGGAGAGAGAACATTCAGTACTTC,CASRERWRENIQYF,TRBJ2-4,NA,14,TRBV6-8,NA
TGTGCCAGCAGCTCTAGGGGGCGCGAAGTGAATGGCTACACCTTC,CASSSRGREVNGYTF,TRBJ1-2,NA,15,TRBV5-6,TRBD1
TGTGCCAGCAGTGGGACAGGAAGGAATCAGCCCCAGCATTTT,CASSGTGRNQPQHF,TRBJ1-5,many,14,TRBV28,TRBD1
TGTGCCAGCACCCCAGGGGGTGGTAACACAGATACGCAGTATTTT,CASTPGGGNTDTQYF,TRBJ2-3,NA,15,TRBV5-4,TRBD1
TGTGCCAGCAGCGTAGGGGCTGTGGGCTCCTATAATTCACCCCTCCACTTT,CASSVGAVGSYNSPLHF,TRBJ1-6,few,17,TRBV9,NA
TGCAGCGTTGAAGATCAGGGGCGGGAGGGATCAGATACGCAGTATTTT,CSVEDQGREGSDTQYF,TRBJ2-3,NA,16,TRBV29-1,TRBD2
TGTGCCAGCAGCTCGACAGGGGGCGATGATACGCAGTATTTT,CASSSTGGDDTQYF,TRBJ2-3,many,14,TRBV7-3,TRBD1
TGCAGTGCTAGAGTTGCGGGACTGACCTACGAGCAGTACTTC,CSARVAGLTYEQYF,TRBJ2-7,few,14,TRBV20-1,NA
TGCGCCAGCAGCATCGGACAGTTCAATGAGCAGTTCTTC,CASSIGQFNEQFF,TRBJ2-1,few,13,TRBV5-1,NA
TGTGCCAGCAGCTGGAGCGGGAGCTCCTACAATGAGCAGTTCTTC,CASSWSGSSYNEQFF,TRBJ2-1,few,15,TRBV7-8,TRBD2
TGTGCCAGCAGCTTGGGTCGGCCCGGGAATGAGCAGTTCTTC,CASSLGRPGNEQFF,TRBJ2-1,many,14,TRBV5-5,NA
TGTGCCAGCAGAGACAGGGGGATATGGTCTGGGGCCAACGTCCTGACTTTC,CASRDRGIWSGANVLTF,TRBJ2-6,many,17,TRBV11-1,TRBD1
TGCGCCAGCAGCGCCAGGGACAGGGGGCAGGACGAGCAGTACTTC,CASSARDRGQDEQYF,TRBJ2-7,NA,15,TRBV5-1,TRBD1
TGTGCCAGTAGCCTTTACCGACTAGCGGGAGGCCGTGAGCAGTTCTTC,CASSLYRLAGGREQFF,TRBJ2-1,few,16,TRBV19,TRBD2
TGTGCCAGCAGTGCGACTAGCGGGGGGGCTAAGGGCAATGAGCAGTTCTTC,CASSATSGGAKGNEQFF,TRBJ2-1,many,17,TRBV25-1,TRBD2
TGCGCCAGCAGCCAAGACGCATCTTCAGGTTCCTACGAGCAGTACTTC,CASSQDASSGSYEQYF,TRBJ2-7,few,16,TRBV4-1,NA
TGTGCCAGCAGCTCCCCCGCGCAGGGGACCTATGGCTACACCTTC,CASSSPAQGTYGYTF,TRBJ1-2,many,15,TRBV7-9,NA
TGTGCCAGCAGCCGTAACGGGGGTTCTGGGGCCAACGTCCTGACTTTC,CASSRNGGSGANVLTF,TRBJ2-6,many,16,TRBV7-3,NA
TGCGCCAGCAGCCAAGATCCGGGACTAGCGATCCACGAGCAGTACTTC,CASSQDPGLAIHEQYF,TRBJ2-7,NA,16,TRBV4-3,TRBD2